One sample yielded the 2 T cell receptor beta chains listed below, sequenced in a study of Ad26.COV2.S vaccination and SARS-CoV-2 variants. The treatment is: about 20 received Ad26.COV2.S at low or high dose, single or two shots; about 5 received placebo; per-sample allocation not given. Each sample was drawn 63 days after the first injection (of vaccine or placebo). Produced via immunoSEQ multiplex PCR; TCRdb's table is partial and in-frame only. Of some 350,000 clones in the sample, almost 90% were seen once. Here the sequenced sample was peripheral blood, taken in a trial of Ad26.COV2.S vaccine versus placebo. The receptors here all came from a person aged 18-65 years who received the Ad26.COV2.S COVID-19 vaccine or a placebo.

This sequence joins TRBV7-2 and TRBJ2-7; TRBD1 matches 7 bases. V shed 1 base and J 7 bases; nucleotides not matched to a gene: 7. From germline, CDR1 is SGHTA and CDR2 FQGNSA. The length of the CDR3 is 14 residues. CDR3 DNA sequence: TGTGCCAGCAGCTTAGGGACAGGACGTAGGGAGCAGTACTTC. Protein sequence: CASSLGTGRREQYF.

The J gene is TRBJ1-4, the V gene TRBV7-8; a possible D gene is TRBD1 (5 bases). CDR1 and CDR2 (germline): SGHVS, FQNEAQ. The V end lost 5 bases, the J end lost 7 bases, and 14 bases lay between the germline ends. The CDR3 has 14 amino acids. This CDR3 reads CASSPGRSGEKLFF. The DNA of the CDR3 is TGTGCCAGCAGCCCGGGACGGAGCGGTGAAAAACTGTTTTTT.